This T cell receptor (beta chain) was sequenced for a study of human T cells and chemical hapten exposure. The overall study: All patients underwent weekly scalp dosing with diphenylcyclopropenone for the full roughly 22-week study.

Germline lookup yields CDR1 SQVTM and CDR2 ANQGSEA. V lost 7 bases and J lost 5; bases outside the gene matches: 10. The CDR3 length is 13 residues. As for time point: patch test 2, 6 weeks after DPC sensitization. Treatment indicated: therapeutic diphenylcyclopropenone sensitization with weekly scalp DPC. Study results and caveats: There was alopecia in the donors, so their immune response may differ from that of healthy people.

This clonotype was found many times. Its antigen is undetermined. One entry per CDR3 protein results from TCRdb running MiXCR on the RACE reads. The sample yields about 84,000 distinct CDR3 sequences, more than 9% seen once. The sample was whole blood, taken in connection with sensitization to the hapten diphenylcyclopropenone (DPC). The source of this sequence is a woman aged 45-65 years with alopecia areata. Some clones in this sample may be carry-over from other donors' samples. V and J are TRBV29-1 and TRBJ2-5, with 7 nucleotides matching TRBD2. As DNA, the CDR3 is TGCAGCGCCGAACGCGGGGGACGGGAGACCCAGTACTTC. Translated, it gives CSAERGGRETQYF. The whole variable domain, remainder taken from reference TRBV29-1 and TRBJ2-5, is SAVISQKPSRDICQRGTSLTIQCQVDSQVTMMFWYRQQPGQSLTLIATANQGSEATYESGFVIDKFPISRPNLTFSTLTVSNMSPEDSSIYLCSAERGGRETQYFGPGTRLLVL.